This T cell receptor (beta chain) was retrieved from a study of regulatory T cells in long-lasting Graves disease. The time point denotes: persistent/refractory GD, antithyroid drugs over 5 years with positive TRAb. Making the TCR library involved RNA that had been extracted from PBMCs. Under American Thyroid Association guidelines, Graves' disease was diagnosed. With EDTA tubes as the receptacles, 7.5 to 9 milliliters of peripheral blood were drawn. Sequencing libraries for TCR beta were prepared with iRepertoire HTBI primers and Arm-PCR of CDR3 regions. TCRdb re-derived calls from the multiplex PCR reads in MiXCR, one entry per CDR3 protein. This sample has roughly 300,000 distinct CDR3 sequences, with around 20% found just once. V was pared by 8 bases and J by 5 bases, with 19 bases of the junction left unmatched. From germline, CDR1 is MNHEY and CDR2 SVGEGT. CDR3 length: 17 amino acids. Comments on this clonotype: A far larger clone is only one base removed, so a read error is likely.

The chain is built from TRBV6-2 or TRBV6-3 and TRBJ1-1; 8 positions agree with TRBD1. This sample comprised peripheral blood mononuclear cells (PBMCs), obtained when the disease was refractory, from a patient treated with antithyroid drugs. This TCR came from a female donor with Graves disease. The CDR3 loop reads CASHRAGQGNVRTEAFF. CDR3 coding DNA: TGTGCCAGCCACCGAGCAGGACAGGGCAATGTGAGGACTGAAGCTTTCTTT.